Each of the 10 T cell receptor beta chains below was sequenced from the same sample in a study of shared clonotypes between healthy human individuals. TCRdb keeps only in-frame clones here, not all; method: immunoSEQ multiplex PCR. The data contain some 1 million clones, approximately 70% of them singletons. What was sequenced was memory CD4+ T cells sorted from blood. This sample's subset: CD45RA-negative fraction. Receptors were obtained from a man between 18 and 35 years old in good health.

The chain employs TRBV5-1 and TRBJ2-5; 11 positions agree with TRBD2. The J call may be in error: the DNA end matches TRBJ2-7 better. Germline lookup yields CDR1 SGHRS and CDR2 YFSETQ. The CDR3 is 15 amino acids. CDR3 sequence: CASSETGLAEAEQYF. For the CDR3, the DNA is TGCGCCAGCAGCGAAACGGGACTAGCGGAGGCCGAGCAGTACTTC.

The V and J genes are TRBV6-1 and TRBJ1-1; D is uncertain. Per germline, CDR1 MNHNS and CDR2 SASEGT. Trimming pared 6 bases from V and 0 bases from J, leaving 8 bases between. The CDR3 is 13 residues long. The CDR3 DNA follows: TGTGCCAGCAGGTCAACACTGAACACTGAAGCTTTCTTT. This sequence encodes CASRSTLNTEAFF.

The CDR3 DNA sequence: TGTGCCAGCAGTGAAGCGCTCGGCGACACTGAAGCTTTCTTT. Its protein is CASSEALGDTEAFF. This chain connects TRBV2 to TRBJ1-1; D unresolved. Trimming stripped 0 bases from V and 3 bases from J, with 8 bases between. Germline CDR1 is SNHLY and CDR2 is FYNNEI. The CDR3 is 14 residues long.

In DNA form, the CDR3 reads TGCGCCAGCAGCTTGGGGCCAGGGGCTGAAAAACTGTTTTTT. Translated: CASSLGPGAEKLFF. This chain joins TRBV5-1 and TRBJ1-4; D may be TRBD1 (6 bases). Looked up from germline, CDR1 is SGHRS and CDR2 is YFSETQ. V lost 0 bases, J lost 7 bases, and 10 bases lay in between. This CDR3 has 14 amino acids.

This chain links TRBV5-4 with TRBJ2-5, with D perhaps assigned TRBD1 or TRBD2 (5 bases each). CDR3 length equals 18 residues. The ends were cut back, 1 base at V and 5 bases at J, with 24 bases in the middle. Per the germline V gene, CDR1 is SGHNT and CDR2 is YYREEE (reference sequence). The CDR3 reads CASSLSLVAAGSSETQYF. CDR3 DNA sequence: TGTGCCAGCAGCTTGTCCCTTGTTGCGGCAGGGAGTTCGGAGACCCAGTACTTC.

CDR3 loop: CASRRQLLPLHF. In nucleotides, the CDR3 is TGTGCCAGCAGAAGACAGCTCTTACCCCTCCACTTT. V usage is TRBV28 and J usage is TRBJ1-6, with a possible D match to TRBD1 (5 bases). From germline, CDR1 is MDHEN and CDR2 SYDVKM. This CDR3 is built from 12 residues. Between the trimmed V and J ends, which lost 6 bases and 12 bases, there was a span of 12 bases.

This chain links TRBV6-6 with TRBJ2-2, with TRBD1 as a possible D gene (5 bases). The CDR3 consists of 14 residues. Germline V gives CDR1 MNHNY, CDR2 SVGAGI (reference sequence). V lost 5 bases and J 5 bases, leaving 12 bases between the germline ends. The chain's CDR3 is CASSQGTRTGELFF. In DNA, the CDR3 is TGTGCCAGCAGTCAGGGCACGAGGACCGGGGAGCTGTTTTTT.

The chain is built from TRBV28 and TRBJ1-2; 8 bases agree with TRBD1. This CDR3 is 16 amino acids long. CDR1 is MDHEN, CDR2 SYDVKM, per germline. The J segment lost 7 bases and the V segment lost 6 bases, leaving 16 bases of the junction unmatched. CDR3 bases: TGTGCCAGCAGCCTAGGGGGCCAGGGGGCGCTGCGTGGCTACACCTTC. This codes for CASSLGGQGALRGYTF.

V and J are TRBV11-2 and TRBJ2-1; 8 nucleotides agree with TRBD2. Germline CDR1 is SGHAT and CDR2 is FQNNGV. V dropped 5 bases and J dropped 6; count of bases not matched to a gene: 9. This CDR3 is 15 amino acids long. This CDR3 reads CASSAGRGWSNEQFF. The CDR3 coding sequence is TGTGCCAGCAGCGCCGGGAGGGGGTGGTCCAATGAGCAGTTCTTC.

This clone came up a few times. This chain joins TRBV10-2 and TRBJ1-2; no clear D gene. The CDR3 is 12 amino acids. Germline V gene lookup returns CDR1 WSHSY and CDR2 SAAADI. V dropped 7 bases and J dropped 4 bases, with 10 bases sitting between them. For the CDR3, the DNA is TGCGCCAGCAAGACGAAGAGCTATGGCTACACCTTC. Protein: CASKTKSYGYTF.